One sample yielded the 18 T cell receptor beta chains listed below, sequenced in a study of shared clonotypes between healthy human individuals. Assay used: immunoSEQ multiplex PCR; TCRdb lists only in-frame clones, some missing. The table has approximately 2.4 million clones, nearly 97% seen once; the top ten hold around 0.13%. The sequenced sample was naive CD4+ T cells sorted from blood. Regarding subset: CD45RA+ positively selected. These receptors were taken from a man aged 18 to 35 in good health.

The chain uses TRBV6-1 and TRBJ1-5; tentative D call: TRBD1 (5 bases). The CDR3 totals 15 residues. The V and J ends lost 8 bases and 1 base respectively, with 15 bases between them. The V gene's germline CDR1 is MNHNS and CDR2 SASEGT. The CDR3 here is CASGVQGVSNQPQHF. As DNA, the CDR3 is TGTGCCAGCGGTGTTCAGGGAGTGAGCAATCAGCCCCAGCATTTT.

The rearrangement links TRBV28 to TRBJ1-2; tentative D call: TRBD1 (5 bases). The CDR3 is 12 amino acids. The V gene's germline CDR1 is MDHEN and CDR2 SYDVKM. Trimming left V 10 bases short and J 2 bases short, with 11 bases between. As DNA, the CDR3 is TGTGCCACCCGACAGAGCAACTATGGCTACACCTTC. The encoded protein is CATRQSNYGYTF.

This clone occurred once. The chain is built from TRBV27 and TRBJ2-1; TRBD1 aligns across 7 bases. The CDR3 covers 15 residues. Germline CDR1 is MNHEY and CDR2 is SMNVEV (reference sequence). The trim removed 4 bases at V and 12 bases at J, leaving 15 bases unmatched. Here the CDR3 reads CASSYRTGDRLRQFF. CDR3 DNA: TGTGCCAGCAGTTACAGAACAGGGGATCGCCTTAGGCAGTTCTTC.

V usage is TRBV10-2 and J usage is TRBJ2-1; 10 nucleotides line up with TRBD2. This CDR3 is 13 amino acids long. In germline, CDR1 is WSHSY, CDR2 SAAADI. The trim removed 8 bases at V and 6 bases at J, leaving 4 bases unmatched. The CDR3 region is CASDLAGANEQFF. CDR3 coding DNA: TGCGCCAGCGACCTAGCGGGAGCCAATGAGCAGTTCTTC.

The J gene is TRBJ2-1, the V gene TRBV18, with 12 bases identical to TRBD2. V trimming: 3 bases; J trimming: 10 bases; junction bases outside the gene matches: 10. The length of the CDR3 is 16 residues. Germline CDR1 reads KGHSH; CDR2 reads LQKENI. CDR3 in DNA: TGTGCCAGCTCACCCGCTAGCGGGGGGGCCACTGGGGAGCAGTTCTTC. Its translation: CASSPASGGATGEQFF.

The gene calls are TRBV6-1 and TRBJ2-1; D remains unclear. The CDR3 has 12 amino acids. V was trimmed by 1 base and J by 11 bases, leaving 9 bases between them. Germline V gene data show CDR1 as MNHNS and CDR2 as SASEGT. CDR3 bases: TGTGCCAGCAGTGAAGTGGCTAGTCAGCAGTTCTTC. This sequence encodes CASSEVASQQFF.

In this sample, this clone turned up once. The V gene is TRBV6-1, the J gene TRBJ2-2; 8 nucleotides line up with TRBD1. CDR1 is MNHNS and CDR2 is SASEGT in the germline V gene. The CDR3 is 17 amino acids. Losses at the gene ends were 1 base for V and 3 bases for J; bases not matched to a gene: 7. In DNA, the CDR3 is TGTGCCAGCAGTGAAGAACGGACAGGGAGGTACACCGGGGAGCTGTTTTTT. The encoded protein is CASSEERTGRYTGELFF.

The gene calls are TRBV5-4 and TRBJ2-1; tentatively, D is TRBD2 (6 bases). CDR1 is SGHNT, CDR2 YYREEE, per germline (reference sequence). The CDR3 consists of 14 residues. Trimming pared 7 bases from V and 2 bases from J, leaving 13 bases between. CDR3 residues: CASYRDFTYNEQFF. The DNA of the CDR3 is TGTGCCAGCTATAGGGACTTTACCTACAATGAGCAGTTCTTC.

The chain carries TRBV10-1 and TRBJ2-1; 15 bases match TRBD2. Germline V gives CDR1 WNHNN, CDR2 SYGVQD (reference sequence). The V gene end was trimmed by 4 bases and the J gene end by 10 bases; junction bases not matched to a gene: 5. The CDR3 sequence is 15 residues long. CDR3 in amino acids: CASSGTSGGAGEQFF. The CDR3 DNA reads as TGCGCCAGCAGTGGGACTAGCGGGGGGGCAGGGGAGCAGTTCTTC.

The chain joins TRBV13 to TRBJ1-3; maybe TRBD1 (6 bases). This CDR3 is 17 amino acids long. The V gene lost 6 bases and the J gene lost 3 bases, with 21 bases spanning the gap. The germline gives CDR1 PRHDT, CDR2 FYEKMQ (reference sequence). The CDR3 DNA reads TGTGCCAGCAGGTTGGGGGGGGCGCCCCATCTTGGAAACACCATATATTTT. Its protein product is CASRLGGAPHLGNTIYF.

The chain carries TRBV7-2 and TRBJ2-5; perhaps TRBD2 as D (5 bases). V lost 1 base, J lost 5 bases, and 17 bases lay in between. Germline V gene sequence: CDR1 SGHTA, CDR2 FQGNSA. The CDR3 is made up of 16 amino acids. The CDR3 nucleotides are TGTGCCAGCAGCTTAGGAACGAGGGCAGGATGGGAGACCCAGTACTTC. This sequence encodes CASSLGTRAGWETQYF.

CDR3 sequence (DNA): TGTGCCAGCAGCACTGAGGGTGCAACTAATGAAAAACTGTTTTTT. Translating gives CASSTEGATNEKLFF. V gene TRBV11-2 combines with J gene TRBJ1-4; D is unresolved. CDR1 SGHAT and CDR2 FQNNGV come from the germline V gene. This CDR3 spans 15 amino acids. The V end was cut by 5 bases, the J end by 0 bases, with 10 bases between.

V is TRBV18 and J is TRBJ2-7; 9 bases line up with TRBD1. V trimming: 3 bases; J trimming: 4 bases; junction bases outside the gene matches: 7. The CDR3 has 15 amino acids. The germline V gene encodes CDR1 KGHSH and CDR2 LQKENI. CDR3 nucleotides: TGTGCCAGCTCACCTGTTACCGGGACAGGGTACGAGCAGTACTTC. Translating gives CASSPVTGTGYEQYF.

The V gene is TRBV7-6, the J gene TRBJ1-3; D is uncertain. The CDR3 consists of 18 residues. Between the trimmed V and J ends, which lost 1 base and 0 bases, there was a span of 16 bases. The germline gives CDR1 SGHVS, CDR2 FNYEAQ. CDR3 sequence reads: CASSLVEGTTNSGNTIYF. In nucleotides, the CDR3 is TGTGCCAGCAGCTTAGTAGAGGGCACGACTAACTCTGGAAACACCATATATTTT.

Comment on this clone: Sequence at one end of the junction differs from germline and may be a read error. The chain couples TRBV7-7 to TRBJ1-1; D is perhaps TRBD1 (6 bases). This CDR3 region has 15 residues. From germline, CDR1 is SSHAT and CDR2 FNYEAQ (reference sequence). This chain's CDR3 is CASSPVTGGNTEAFF. CDR3 DNA: TGTGCTAGCAGCCCCGTGACAGGTGGGAACACTGAAGCTTTCTTT.

The V gene is TRBV6-1, the J gene TRBJ2-3; the D gene is possibly TRBD2 (6 bases). Germline V gives CDR1 MNHNS, CDR2 SASEGT. Trimming cost V 7 bases and J 2 bases, with 16 bases left between them. This CDR3 has 15 residues. The CDR3 sequence: CASTEGRGDTDTQYF. In DNA form, the CDR3 reads TGTGCCAGCACCGAGGGGCGGGGCGACACAGATACGCAGTATTTT.

The J gene is TRBJ2-7, the V gene TRBV6-6, with a tentative D call TRBD2 (5 bases). The CDR3 has 14 residues. The germline CDR1 and CDR2 sequences are MNHNY and SVGAGI (reference sequence). Trimming left V 0 bases short and J 3 bases short, with 9 bases between. The CDR3 region is CASSYSLASYEQYF. Here the CDR3 DNA reads TGTGCCAGCAGTTACTCCTTAGCGAGCTACGAGCAGTACTTC.

The rearrangement links TRBV5-4 to TRBJ2-5, with 12 bases lining up with TRBD2. From germline, CDR1 is SGHNT and CDR2 YYREEE (reference sequence). J was trimmed by 3 bases and V by 4 bases; bases with no gene match: 7. This CDR3 is built from 16 residues. The CDR3 DNA sequence: TGTGCCAGCAGCCCCGGGGCTAGCGGGGGGGAAGAGACCCAGTACTTC. Protein product: CASSPGASGGEETQYF.